These T cell receptor beta chains were read from a single sample in a study of T cell repertoires in cytomegalovirus infection. No antigen has been identified for these receptors. TCRdb processed the reads anew with MiXCR; each CDR3 protein has one entry. The table has about 69,000 distinct CDR3 sequences, about 26% seen once. The specimen comprised CD8+ T cells from cultured PBMCs, sampled from culture after CMV antigen stimulation. These receptor sequences come from a human donor in good health (CMV status not recorded). Some clones in this sample may be carry-over from other donors' samples. Both conserved end residues are part of each CDR3.

v_call	j_call	cdr3_aa
TRBV12-3/TRBV12-4	TRBJ1-3	CASRGHLLSGNTIYF
TRBV19	TRBJ2-2	CASSSDRGLVGELFF
TRBV7-6	TRBJ1-3	CASSLDRIGNTIYF
TRBV27	TRBJ1-1	CASSLTGSTEAFF
TRBV7-6	TRBJ2-7	CASARDSPYEQYF
TRBV2	TRBJ1-1	CASSGTGGANTEAFF
TRBV7-9	TRBJ2-1	CASSSALPARAYNEQFF
TRBV4-3	TRBJ2-7	CASSQVAGQGNEQYF
TRBV12-3/TRBV12-4	TRBJ1-2	CASSLSGTERYGYTF
TRBV18	TRBJ1-6	CASSLGRPGQYNSPLHF
TRBV7-2	TRBJ1-4	CASSLYGDNEKLFF
TRBV11-2	TRBJ1-2	CASSLTGDNLYGYTF
TRBV2	TRBJ2-5	CASSDLNTGAGGQETQYF
TRBV7-2	TRBJ2-1	CASSLLPGNEQFF
TRBV15	TRBJ1-2	CATSRAGGQNYGYTF
TRBV12-3/TRBV12-4	TRBJ2-1	CASSPGSDEQFF
TRBV7-2	TRBJ2-4	CASSLAYEGAKNIQYF
TRBV11-1	TRBJ2-4	CASSLVPETSKNIQYF
TRBV7-9	TRBJ2-1	CASSLTQGNEQFF
TRBV19	TRBJ1-1	CASSIGTDMNTEAFF
TRBV10-2	TRBJ1-2	CASRAEGLGGYTF
TRBV12-3/TRBV12-4	TRBJ1-3	CASSSTVSSGNTIYF
TRBV12-3/TRBV12-4	TRBJ2-7	CASRGTGEFYEQYF
TRBV10-1	TRBJ2-1	CASSDGRNNEQFF
TRBV6-2/TRBV6-3	TRBJ2-3	CASSSGQVTDTQYF